This T cell receptor beta chain is drawn from a study of blood T cells in healthy people across ages. The CDR3 sequence is 13 residues long. Trimming cost V 6 bases and J 5 bases, with 13 bases left between them. Sample donors were healthy Caucasian individuals that came from Russia, aged roughly 6 to 100. Each sample used at least 6 million PBMCs. At least 6 micrograms of total RNA were extracted per sample. Study outcomes and limitations: Researchers judged that diversity estimates from one million T cells fell short of true values.

Primers used in a second PCR of roughly 6 to 11 cycles were a sample-barcoded 5' primer and a J-beta primer mix. TCRdb passed the 5' RACE reads through MiXCR, listing each CDR3 protein once. Of approximately 1.5 million distinct CDR3 sequences listed, about 35% are singletons. Remarks on this clonotype: As yet, its antigen is unknown.

The rearrangement links TRBV12-3 or TRBV12-4 to TRBJ1-1; weak D call: TRBD1 (5 bases). The sequence was collected from a woman in her twenties or thirties in good health. Sequencing input: blood. The CDR3 DNA reads TGTGCCAGCAGGGGACCCCTGCGGACTGAAGCTTTCTTT. Translating it yields CASRGPLRTEAFF.